These 25 T cell receptor beta chains originate from one sample sequenced in a study of blood T cell repertoires in COVID-19. The repertoire was sequenced with immunoSEQ multiplex PCR; TCRdb's copy has only in-frame clones and lacks some. The sample holds 35,000 to 50,000 clones, about 87% seen once. What was sequenced was peripheral blood. These receptors were taken from a man aged 55-75 years with active COVID-19.

V is TRBV12-3 or TRBV12-4 and J is TRBJ2-1; D is ambiguous. The CDR3 extends over 11 amino acids. The V gene lost 4 bases and the J gene lost 11 bases, with 9 bases spanning the gap. CDR3 amino acids: CASSSGRQQFF. CDR3 coding DNA: TGTGCCAGCAGTTCTGGCCGCCAGCAGTTCTTC.

This chain connects TRBV30 to TRBJ1-3; no clear D. Germline CDR1 and CDR2: GTSNPN and SVGIG (reference sequence). The CDR3 is 13 amino acids. V was cut by 4 bases and J by 1 base, with 8 bases left in between. The CDR3 bases are TGTGCCTGGAAGTTCCGGTCTGGAAACACCATATATTTT. Translated: CAWKFRSGNTIYF.

V and J are TRBV4-3 and TRBJ1-4, with a tentative D call TRBD1 (6 bases). The CDR3 sequence is 15 residues long. V was trimmed by 4 bases and J by 7 bases, leaving 16 bases between them. Germline V lookup: CDR1 LGHNA, CDR2 YSLEER. DNA for the CDR3: TGCGCCAGCAGCCCCTCATGGCAGGGGTCTGAAAAACTGTTTTTT. Amino acid sequence: CASSPSWQGSEKLFF.

This chain links TRBV10-3 with TRBJ1-1; 10 nucleotides align to TRBD1. Germline V lookup: CDR1 ENHRY, CDR2 SYGVKD. The J segment lost 0 bases and the V segment lost 5 bases, leaving 6 bases of the junction unmatched. This CDR3 is built from 16 residues. The DNA of the CDR3 is TGTGCCATCAGTCTAGGGACAGGGGCTTTGAACACTGAAGCTTTCTTT. It is translated as CAISLGTGALNTEAFF.

The CDR3 DNA follows: TGTGCCAGCAGCGTAACGGGACAGCAGTCTGGGGCCAACGTCCTGACTTTC. Translation: CASSVTGQQSGANVLTF. The chain combines TRBV9 with TRBJ2-6, with 7 bases that match TRBD1. The CDR3 covers 17 residues. Germline V gene data show CDR1 as SGDLS and CDR2 as YYNGEE. The V and J ends lost 1 base and 1 base, in that order; junction bases with no gene match: 5.

This sequence joins TRBV5-1 and TRBJ2-7; TRBD2 matches 7 bases. Germline lookup yields CDR1 SGHRS and CDR2 YFSETQ. The trim removed 2 bases at V and 3 bases at J, leaving 2 bases unmatched. This CDR3 has 13 residues. CDR3: CASSLAGFYEQYF. In DNA, the CDR3 is TGCGCCAGCAGCTTAGCGGGGTTCTACGAGCAGTACTTC.

The chain is built from TRBV6-5 and TRBJ1-2; 9 bases agree with TRBD1. Germline V gives CDR1 MNHEY, CDR2 SVGAGI. After removal of 5 bases from V and 7 bases from J, the junction contained 11 bases not matched to a gene. The CDR3 covers 15 residues. The CDR3 region is CASSPKLTGGGGYTF. CDR3 sequence (DNA): TGTGCCAGCAGTCCTAAACTGACAGGGGGAGGTGGCTACACCTTC.

V gene TRBV28 combines with J gene TRBJ2-2; D is perhaps TRBD1 (6 bases). The CDR3 length is 16 residues. V lost 6 bases and J 0 bases, leaving 14 bases between the germline ends. Germline assignment: CDR1 MDHEN and CDR2 SYDVKM. In DNA form, the CDR3 reads TGTGCCAGCAGGACAGGCGACTCCTCGAACACCGGGGAGCTGTTTTTT. This gives the protein CASRTGDSSNTGELFF.

The chain links TRBV11-1 to TRBJ1-1; tentatively, D is TRBD1 (5 bases). Germline V gives CDR1 SGHAT, CDR2 FQDESV (reference sequence). Trimming removed 5 bases from V and 4 bases from J, with 11 bases in between. The CDR3 spans 13 residues. CDR3 loop: CASSGGWVTEAFF. The CDR3 DNA follows: TGTGCCAGCAGCGGGGGGTGGGTCACTGAAGCTTTCTTT. The variable domain in full, completed from reference TRBV11-1 and TRBJ1-1, reads EAEVAQSPRYKITEKSQAVAFWCDPISGHATLYWYRQILGQGPELLVQFQDESVVDDSQLPKDRFSAERLKGVDSTLKIQPAELGDSAMYLCASSGGWVTEAFFGQGTRLTVV.

This clone was recorded only once. V gene TRBV7-2 combines with J gene TRBJ2-1; 7 bases align to TRBD2. V lost 1 base to trimming and J lost 4 bases; unmatched junction nucleotides: 7. The CDR3 spans 16 residues. Germline CDR1 is SGHTA and CDR2 is FQGNSA. The CDR3 DNA reads as TGTGCCAGCAGCTTAGAAGGGACTACCGGGTACAATGAGCAGTTCTTC. Its translation: CASSLEGTTGYNEQFF. The full variable domain, with the rest looked up from reference TRBV7-2 and TRBJ2-1, is GAGVSQSPSNKVTEKGKDVELRCDPISGHTALYWYRQSLGQGLEFLIYFQGNSAPDKSGLPSDRFSAERTGGSVSTLTIQRTQQEDSAVYLCASSLEGTTGYNEQFFGPGTRLTVL.

V usage is TRBV14 and J usage is TRBJ1-1; D is unresolved. Germline-derived CDR1 and CDR2 are SGHDN and FVKESK. V shed 0 bases and J shed 5 bases, with 7 bases lying between them. This CDR3 region has 13 residues. The chain's CDR3 is CASSQEGGTEAFF. The CDR3 DNA reads TGTGCCAGCAGCCAAGAGGGAGGGACTGAAGCTTTCTTT.

The sample holds one count of this clone. The gene calls are TRBV6-5 and TRBJ1-1; possibly TRBD1 for D (5 bases). CDR3 size: 14 residues. Trimming cost V 2 bases and J 1 base, with 8 bases left between them. Germline-derived CDR1 and CDR2 are MNHEY and SVGAGI. CDR3 protein: CASSYVRGNTEAFF. CDR3 DNA sequence: TGTGCCAGCAGTTACGTTAGGGGGAACACTGAAGCTTTCTTT.

This clone was detected only once. This chain joins TRBV7-2 and TRBJ1-5; 9 bases are shared with TRBD1. CDR3 length: 16 amino acids. Looked up from germline, CDR1 is SGHTA and CDR2 is FQGNSA. The V gene end was trimmed by 5 bases and the J gene end by 0 bases; junction bases not matched to a gene: 5. The CDR3 DNA follows: TGTGCCAGCAGCCCCCGGACAGGGGATAGCAATCAGCCCCAGCATTTT. Translated, it gives CASSPRTGDSNQPQHF.

This sequence joins TRBV18 and TRBJ2-7; 10 bases fit TRBD2. Per germline, CDR1 KGHSH and CDR2 LQKENI. Trimming at V came to 4 bases and at J to 7 bases, leaving 10 bases not matched to a gene. CDR3 length equals 15 residues. The CDR3 here is CASSLGTSAVGEQYF. DNA of the CDR3: TGTGCCAGCTCACTGGGGACTAGCGCCGTAGGGGAGCAGTACTTC. Using reference TRBV18 and TRBJ2-7 for the parts outside the CDR3, the full variable domain is NAGVMQNPRHLVRRRGQEARLRCSPMKGHSHVYWYRQLPEEGLKFMVYLQKENIIDESGMPKERFSAEFPKEGPSILRIQQVVRGDSAAYFCASSLGTSAVGEQYFGPGTRLTVT.

CDR3 coding DNA: TGTGCTTGCAGGAACCCGGGACAGGGACACCGAGATACGCAGTATTTT. Protein product: CACRNPGQGHRDTQYF. This chain uses TRBV19 with TRBJ2-3, with 9 positions matching TRBD1. Germline-derived CDR1 and CDR2 are LNHDA and SQIVND (reference sequence). CDR3 length: 16 residues.

The sample holds a few counts of this clone. The genes are TRBV10-3 and TRBJ1-3; the D gene is possibly TRBD1 (5 bases). The germline gives CDR1 ENHRY, CDR2 SYGVKD. V gave up 7 bases and J gave up 6 bases, with 16 bases separating them. The CDR3 spans 14 residues. The CDR3: CAINNGGEANTIYF. CDR3 coding DNA: TGTGCCATCAACAACGGGGGGGAAGCAAACACCATATATTTT.

This sequence joins TRBV6-1 and TRBJ2-1; 9 bases fit TRBD1. The CDR3 is 14 amino acids. V dropped 3 bases and J dropped 4; count of bases not matched to a gene: 1. The germline V gene encodes CDR1 MNHNS and CDR2 SASEGT. The CDR3 here is CASSEDRGYNEQFF. The CDR3 DNA reads TGTGCCAGCAGTGAGGACAGGGGATACAATGAGCAGTTCTTC.

This chain's CDR3 is CASSSDREGNIQYF. The CDR3 DNA is TGCGCCAGCAGCTCGGACAGGGAGGGAAACATTCAGTACTTC. This chain links TRBV5-1 with TRBJ2-4, with D perhaps matching TRBD1 (8 bases). Trimming left V 3 bases short and J 6 bases short, with 13 bases between. The germline V gene has CDR1 SGHRS and CDR2 YFSETQ. This CDR3 has 14 amino acids.

The V gene is TRBV2, the J gene TRBJ1-5, with unresolved D. Trimming stripped 7 bases from V and 6 bases from J, with 13 bases between. The germline V gene has CDR1 SNHLY and CDR2 FYNNEI. The CDR3 is 13 residues long. CDR3 nucleotides: TGTGCCAGCACGGGCAGTGGAGGTCAGCCCCAGCATTTT. This translates into CASTGSGGQPQHF. The complete variable domain, with remaining parts taken from reference TRBV2 and TRBJ1-5, reads EPEVTQTPSHQVTQMGQEVILRCVPISNHLYFYWYRQILGQKVEFLVSFYNNEISEKSEIFDDQFSVERPDGSNFTLKIRSTKLEDSAMYFCASTGSGGQPQHFGDGTRLSIL.

This chain links TRBV6-5 with TRBJ2-5; 13 bases fit TRBD2. This CDR3 has 15 amino acids. The V and J ends lost 6 bases and 5 bases, in that order; junction bases with no gene match: 6. CDR1 is MNHEY and CDR2 is SVGAGI in the germline V gene. The CDR3, as DNA: TGTGCCAGCAGCGTCTTACTAGCGGGAGGGGAGACCCAGTACTTC. Protein: CASSVLLAGGETQYF.

The chain joins TRBV6-5 to TRBJ2-7, with a possible D match to TRBD2 (6 bases). The J call is in doubt because the DNA end fits TRBJ2-5 better. Germline-derived CDR1 and CDR2 are MNHEY and SVGAGI. The CDR3 runs to 14 residues. CDR3 coding DNA: TGTGCCAGCAGTTACTCCGCTAGCGTGGAGACCCAGTACTTC. Encoded protein: CASSYSASVETQYF.

This chain links TRBV9 with TRBJ1-1; TRBD1 might be the D (6 bases). In germline, CDR1 is SGDLS, CDR2 YYNGEE. This CDR3 spans 16 amino acids. Trimming took off 0 bases at V and 5 bases at J, with 17 bases between the two ends. The CDR3, as DNA: TGTGCCAGCAGCGTAGCCCCGCGGGGGGCAGGTACTGAAGCTTTCTTT. Translation: CASSVAPRGAGTEAFF.

The chain recombines TRBV30 with TRBJ1-2; TRBD1 is a possible D gene (6 bases). Germline CDR1 and CDR2: GTSNPN and SVGIG (reference sequence). Trimming took off 5 bases at V and 4 bases at J, with 14 bases between the two ends. CDR3 length equals 13 residues. In nucleotides, the CDR3 is TGTGCCTGGGCGACGGACAGACCCTATGGCTACACCTTC. This gives the protein CAWATDRPYGYTF.

This sequence joins TRBV5-5 and TRBJ1-4; a possible D gene is TRBD1 (6 bases). CDR3 size: 17 residues. CDR1 is SGHKS and CDR2 is YYEKEE in the germline V gene (reference sequence). The V end lost 3 bases, the J end lost 8 bases, and 23 bases lay between the germline ends. The CDR3 DNA reads TGTGCCAGCAGCTCGCCCGGGCAGGGGCAATTTGGGGAAAAACTGTTTTTT. Translation: CASSSPGQGQFGEKLFF.

The V call is TRBV27, the J call TRBJ2-3; 7 nucleotides align to TRBD2. The CDR3 is made up of 14 amino acids. Germline CDR1 and CDR2: MNHEY and SMNVEV (reference sequence). The ends lost 9 bases at V and 0 bases at J; junction bases unmatched: 6. In DNA form, the CDR3 reads TGTGCCAGTAAAATAGCGGGTAGCACAGATACGCAGTATTTT. Its protein product is CASKIAGSTDTQYF.